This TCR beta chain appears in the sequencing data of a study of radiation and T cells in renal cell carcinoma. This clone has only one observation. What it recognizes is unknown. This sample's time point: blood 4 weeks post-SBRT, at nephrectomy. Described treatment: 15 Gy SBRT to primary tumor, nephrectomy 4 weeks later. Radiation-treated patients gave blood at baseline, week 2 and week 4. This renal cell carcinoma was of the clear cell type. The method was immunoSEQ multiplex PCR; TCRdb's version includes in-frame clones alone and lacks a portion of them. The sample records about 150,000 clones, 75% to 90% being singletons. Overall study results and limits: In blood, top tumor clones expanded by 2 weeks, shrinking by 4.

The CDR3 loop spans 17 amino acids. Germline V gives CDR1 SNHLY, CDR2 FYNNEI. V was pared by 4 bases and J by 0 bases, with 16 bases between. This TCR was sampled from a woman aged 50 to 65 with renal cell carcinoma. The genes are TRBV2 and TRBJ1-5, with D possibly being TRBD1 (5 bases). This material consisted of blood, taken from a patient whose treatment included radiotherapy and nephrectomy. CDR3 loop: CASSGRGTLASNQPQHF. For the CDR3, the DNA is TGTGCCAGCAGTGGGCGGGGGACGTTAGCTAGCAATCAGCCCCAGCATTTT.